These T cell receptor beta chains were read from a single sample in a study of T cells after yellow fever vaccination. In TCRdb, the 5' RACE reads were re-called with MiXCR into one record per CDR3 protein. The profile shows some 500,000 distinct CDR3 sequences, approximately 13% of them singletons. The sample was PBMCs, taken on the day of the yellow fever booster vaccination. Source of these receptors: a man between 25 and 39 years old who received the YFV17D yellow fever vaccine. The CDR3 runs from the conserved cysteine through the conserved F or W. A D gene is named only where the DNA matches it firmly. Some rows have no size entry. The others give once, few or many, or a class for an expanded clone.

CASRSGHPVGEQYF TGTGCCAGCAGATCCGGACACCCGGTGGGAGAGCAGTACTTC - TRBV12-3/TRBV12-4 few TRBJ2-7
CASSLGPLRPGNTIYF TGTGCCAGCAGCTTGGGACCCTTAAGACCTGGAAACACCATATATTTT - TRBV13 - TRBJ1-3
CASSQDIGRGLSYEQYF TGCGCCAGCAGCCAAGATATTGGGCGGGGACTCTCCTACGAGCAGTACTTC - TRBV4-3 few TRBJ2-7
CASTPRTGSYEQYF TGTGCCAGCACCCCCAGGACAGGCTCCTACGAGCAGTACTTC TRBD1 TRBV6-1 - TRBJ2-7
CASSHHLAYSSYEQYF TGTGCCAGCAGTCACCATCTAGCGTATAGCTCCTACGAGCAGTACTTC - TRBV12-3/TRBV12-4 - TRBJ2-7
CSASPSLTYGYTF TGCAGTGCTAGTCCCAGCCTCACCTATGGCTACACCTTC - TRBV20-1 few TRBJ1-2
CSVKTYQETQYF TGCAGCGTTAAAACGTACCAAGAGACCCAGTACTTC - TRBV29-1 - TRBJ2-5
CASRQGLGAVDTQYF TGTGCCAGCAGACAGGGACTAGGGGCGGTAGATACGCAGTATTTT TRBD2 TRBV9 - TRBJ2-3
CASSDSETQYF TGTGCCAGCAGCGACAGTGAGACCCAGTACTTC - TRBV7-2 few TRBJ2-5
CASSLQVENTEAFF TGCGCCAGCAGCTTACAGGTGGAGAACACTGAAGCTTTCTTT - TRBV5-1 - TRBJ1-1
CAGAYYNEQFF TGTGCCGGGGCTTACTACAATGAGCAGTTCTTC - TRBV2 - TRBJ2-1
CASRISSFWKPSTDTQYF TGTGCCAGCAGAATAAGCAGCTTCTGGAAACCTAGCACAGATACGCAGTATTTT - TRBV6-1 few TRBJ2-3
CASSLDARRVQETQYF TGCGCCAGCAGCTTGGACGCCAGAAGAGTCCAAGAGACCCAGTACTTC - TRBV5-1 few TRBJ2-5
CASSQEAGRGNIQYF TGCGCCAGCAGCCAAGAAGCAGGGAGAGGAAACATTCAGTACTTC - TRBV4-3 - TRBJ2-4
CSARFETQYF TGCAGTGCTAGGTTTGAGACCCAGTACTTC - TRBV20-1 few TRBJ2-5
CASSLRAVPYEQYF TGTGCCAGCAGCTTAAGGGCTGTTCCCTACGAGCAGTACTTC - TRBV7-2 - TRBJ2-7
CASSLAMNTGELFF TGTGCCAGCAGCTTAGCGATGAACACCGGGGAGCTGTTTTTT - TRBV7-6 - TRBJ2-2
CASSWKGQDGDIQYF TGCGCCAGCAGCTGGAAGGGGCAGGACGGGGACATTCAGTACTTC - TRBV5-1 few TRBJ2-4
CASTPGGRSSGELFF TGTGCCAGCACTCCAGGGGGTCGATCTTCCGGGGAGCTGTTTTTT TRBD1 TRBV12-3/TRBV12-4 - TRBJ2-2
CSAIGGLNEQFF TGCAGTGCTATCGGGGGACTAAACGAGCAGTTCTTC TRBD2 TRBV20-1 - TRBJ2-1
CASSFLSLLSEQFF TGCGCCAGCAGCTTCCTCTCACTATTGAGTGAGCAGTTCTTC - TRBV5-1 - TRBJ2-1
CASSPDRRELAKNIQYF TGTGCCAGCAGCCCCGACCGGAGGGAACTAGCCAAAAACATTCAGTACTTC - TRBV7-2 - TRBJ2-4
CASSQQVVGTAKNIQYF TGTGCCTCCAGCCAGCAGGTCGTGGGGACAGCCAAAAACATTCAGTACTTC - TRBV3-1 - TRBJ2-4
CASRADRYNEQFF TGCGCCAGCAGGGCGGACCGGTACAATGAGCAGTTCTTC - TRBV5-1 few TRBJ2-1
CASSPDLGTNVLTF TGTGCCAGCAGCCCCGACCTGGGGACCAACGTCCTGACTTTC - TRBV7-7 few TRBJ2-6
CASSPQGGANVLTF TGCGCCAGCAGCCCCCAAGGCGGGGCCAACGTCCTGACTTTC - TRBV5-1 few TRBJ2-6
CASSEAPLRNEQFF TGTGCCAGCAGTGAAGCCCCCCTGCGAAATGAGCAGTTCTTC - TRBV2 - TRBJ2-1
CSAVTGGGPYSYEQYF TGCAGCGCCGTTACCGGGGGTGGGCCCTACTCCTACGAGCAGTACTTC - TRBV29-1 few TRBJ2-7
CATSPRTGGWGTEAFF TGTGCCACCAGTCCGAGGACAGGGGGCTGGGGCACTGAAGCTTTCTTT TRBD1 TRBV15 - TRBJ1-1
CASSLAGQDTQYF TGTGCCAGCAGCTTAGCGGGACAAGATACGCAGTATTTT - TRBV7-2 many TRBJ2-3
CASSQAGQGTDTQYF TGTGCCAGCAGCCAAGCAGGACAGGGCACAGATACGCAGTATTTT TRBD1 TRBV4-2 few TRBJ2-3
CASSQVASGRTTDTQYF TGTGCCAGCAGCCAAGTGGCTAGCGGGAGGACCACAGATACGCAGTATTTT TRBD2 TRBV3-1 few TRBJ2-3
CASHQETQYF TGTGCCAGCCATCAAGAGACCCAGTACTTC - TRBV7-9 many TRBJ2-5
CASSPVVRAFTEAFF TGTGCCAGCAGCCCCGTGGTCAGGGCTTTCACTGAAGCTTTCTTT - TRBV7-9 few TRBJ1-1
CASRRDGSGNTIYF TGTGCCAGCCGACGGGACGGCTCTGGAAACACCATATATTTT - TRBV7-9 - TRBJ1-3
CASMEARETQYF TGTGCCAGCATGGAGGCCAGGGAGACCCAGTACTTC - TRBV7-8 - TRBJ2-5
CSASRQAMNTEAFF TGCAGTGCTAGCCGACAGGCCATGAACACTGAAGCTTTCTTT - TRBV20-1 few TRBJ1-1
CASSWGQGTAYNEQFF TGCGCCAGCAGCTGGGGACAGGGGACAGCATACAATGAGCAGTTCTTC TRBD1 TRBV5-1 few TRBJ2-1
CATLAGGNTGELFF TGTGCCACCCTAGCGGGAGGGAATACCGGGGAGCTGTTTTTT TRBD2 TRBV28 - TRBJ2-2
CASSPDDTEAFF TGTGCCAGCAGTCCCGACGACACTGAAGCTTTCTTT - TRBV12-3/TRBV12-4 - TRBJ1-1
CSARAGLGYEQYF TGCAGTGCTAGGGCGGGACTAGGCTACGAGCAGTACTTC TRBD2 TRBV20-1 - TRBJ2-7
CASGWYEQYF TGTGCCAGCGGGTGGTACGAGCAGTACTTC - TRBV27 - TRBJ2-7
CSAMGGDPLNEQFF TGCAGTGCTATGGGCGGGGACCCTCTCAATGAGCAGTTCTTC - TRBV20-1 - TRBJ2-1
CASSFGTGVRYEQYF TGTGCCAGCAGTTTCGGGACAGGGGTAAGATACGAGCAGTACTTC TRBD1 TRBV27 - TRBJ2-7
CASSEIGSDTQYF TGCGCCAGCAGTGAGATTGGTAGTGATACGCAGTATTTT - TRBV10-1 few TRBJ2-3
CASSLARGKVGEVNTEAFF TGCGCCAGCAGCTTGGCAAGGGGAAAAGTAGGGGAGGTGAACACTGAAGCTTTCTTT - TRBV5-1 few TRBJ1-1
CATLLRGPDTQYF TGTGCCACCCTGTTACGGGGCCCAGATACGCAGTATTTT - TRBV6-2/TRBV6-3 - TRBJ2-3
CSVGTGLVEQYF TGCAGCGTTGGGACAGGCCTAGTTGAGCAGTACTTC TRBD1 TRBV29-1 few TRBJ2-7
CASRLRDSNEKLFF TGTGCCAGCAGACTCCGGGACAGTAATGAAAAACTGTTTTTT TRBD1 TRBV12-3/TRBV12-4 few TRBJ1-4
CASSADTYNEQFF TGCGCCAGCAGCGCAGACACCTACAATGAGCAGTTCTTC - TRBV5-1 few TRBJ2-1
CASRLSSYEQYF TGTGCCAGCAGGCTAAGCTCCTACGAGCAGTACTTC - TRBV6-1 - TRBJ2-7
CASSLSGLLYAETQYF TGTGCCAGCAGTTTATCGGGGCTCCTATATGCGGAGACCCAGTACTTC - TRBV27 - TRBJ2-5
CATGLAGTNEQFF TGTGCCACAGGACTAGCGGGGACCAATGAGCAGTTCTTC TRBD2 TRBV24-1 - TRBJ2-1
CASSNLLRMDTQYF TGTGCCAGCAGTAATCTCTTGCGGATGGATACGCAGTATTTT - TRBV12-3/TRBV12-4 - TRBJ2-3
CASSYVSGDTQYF TGTGCCAGCAGTTATGTGTCAGGAGATACGCAGTATTTT - TRBV6-2/TRBV6-3 - TRBJ2-3
CSARDLAASSYNEQFF TGCAGTGCTAGGGATCTAGCGGCGAGCTCCTACAATGAGCAGTTCTTC TRBD2 TRBV20-1 few TRBJ2-1
CASSPEPVGQGTYEQYF TGCGCCAGCAGCCCCGAACCGGTAGGACAGGGAACCTACGAGCAGTACTTC TRBD1 TRBV4-3 - TRBJ2-7
CASSLQGGQYNEQFF TGTGCCAGCAGTCTCCAGGGGGGCCAATACAATGAGCAGTTCTTC - TRBV12-3/TRBV12-4 - TRBJ2-1